This is a list of T cell receptor beta chains from one sample in a study of neurological immune-mediated disorders. Via MiXCR, TCRdb re-called the 5' RACE reads, giving one row per CDR3 protein. This table holds approximately 65,000 distinct CDR3 sequences, more than 4.5% found once. Sequenced input: PBMCs. The receptors stem from a human donor with multiple sclerosis. The donor label of this sample is uncertain. The CDR3 runs from the conserved cysteine through the conserved F or W. The D gene is left open where the match is weak. The size entry gives once, few or many counts, or a class when the clone is expanded.

J: TRBJ2-5; D: TRBD1; size: many; V: TRBV5-1; length: 15; DNA: TGCGCCAGCAGCGCAGGACAGGGGCCGGGCGAGACCCAGTACTTC; CDR3: CASSAGQGPGETQYF
J: TRBJ1-2; D: TRBD1; size: many; V: TRBV5-1; length: 15; DNA: TGCGCCAGCAGCTTGACAGTGGGACAGTGGGATGGCTACACCTTC; CDR3: CASSLTVGQWDGYTF
J: TRBJ1-1; D: .; size: many; V: TRBV20-1; length: 13; DNA: TGCAGTGCTAGACCCGTCAGGGAATGGGGAGCTTTCTTT; CDR3: CSARPVREWGAFF
J: TRBJ2-4; D: TRBD1; size: medium-sized; V: TRBV3-1; length: 15; DNA: TGTGCCAGCAGCCACTTGGGACAGGGGCGAAACATTCAGTACTTC; CDR3: CASSHLGQGRNIQYF
J: TRBJ1-6; D: .; size: many; V: TRBV6-5; length: 16; DNA: TGTGCCAGCAGTTACTCACAGGGAGGGAAGGGCTCACCCCTCCACTTT; CDR3: CASSYSQGGKGSPLHF
J: TRBJ1-2; D: .; size: many; V: TRBV9; length: 15; DNA: TGTGCCAGCAGCGTTGAGCCGGGGGGCCGCGATGGCTACACCTTC; CDR3: CASSVEPGGRDGYTF
J: TRBJ1-4; D: .; size: many; V: TRBV15; length: 15; DNA: TGTGCCACCAGCAGAGAAGGGGGAACTAATGAAAAACTGTTTTTT; CDR3: CATSREGGTNEKLFF
J: TRBJ2-7; D: .; size: many; V: TRBV10-2; length: 13; DNA: TGCGCCAGCATCGAGGGGAATTCCTACGAGCAGTACTTC; CDR3: CASIEGNSYEQYF
J: TRBJ2-2; D: TRBD2; size: many; V: TRBV20-1; length: 14; DNA: TGCAGTGCTAGATGGAGCGGGGGAGGTGGGGAGCTGTTTTTT; CDR3: CSARWSGGGGELFF
J: TRBJ1-1; D: .; size: many; V: TRBV5-1; length: 14; DNA: TGCGCCAGCAGCTTCGGGACATTGAACACTGAAGCTTTCTTT; CDR3: CASSFGTLNTEAFF
J: TRBJ1-2; D: TRBD1; size: many; V: TRBV20-1; length: 15; DNA: TGCAGTGCTAGAGGGACAGGGGGCGCGTACTATGGCTACACCTTC; CDR3: CSARGTGGAYYGYTF
J: TRBJ1-3; D: .; size: many; V: TRBV4-2; length: 15; DNA: TGTGCCAGCAGCCAAGTTCTCACCTCTGGAAACACCATATATTTT; CDR3: CASSQVLTSGNTIYF
J: TRBJ2-6; D: .; size: many; V: TRBV5-5; length: 18; DNA: TGTGCCAGCAGCTTGGAAGGGTTCGTAGGCTCTGGGGCCAACGTCCTGACTTTC; CDR3: CASSLEGFVGSGANVLTF
J: TRBJ1-3; D: .; size: many; V: TRBV9; length: 16; DNA: TGTGCCAGCAGCGCGCCCGGACAGATCTCTGGAAACACCATATATTTT; CDR3: CASSAPGQISGNTIYF
J: TRBJ2-1; D: TRBD1; size: many; V: TRBV5-1; length: 15; DNA: TGCGCCAGCAGCTCGACAGGGTCCCTTTACAATGAGCAGTTCTTC; CDR3: CASSSTGSLYNEQFF